This TCR beta chain derives from a study of lymphopenia after photon versus proton radiotherapy. This CDR3 is built from 14 residues. Germline V CDR1 and CDR2: LGHNA, YNFKEQ. After removal of 4 bases from V and 5 bases from J, the junction contained 7 bases not matched to a gene. As for this clone: Its cognate antigen is unknown.

Broader study findings: Under photons, naive T cells and diversity fell while effector/memory populations rose.

Sequencing used immunoSEQ multiplex PCR; TCRdb keeps in-frame clones, though not all of them. Of 160,000 or so clones listed, 70% to 90% are singletons. The gene calls are TRBV4-2 and TRBJ2-5, with 7 bases lining up with TRBD1. The specimen comprised peripheral blood, sampled from a patient treated with photon-based radiotherapy. This TCR was sampled from a man aged 45 to 65 with gastric cancer. Written as DNA, the CDR3 is TGTGCCAGCAGCCCCGGGACAGTCGGGGAGACCCAGTACTTC. It encodes CASSPGTVGETQYF.